This entry is about one T cell receptor (beta chain). In its sample, this clonotype was seen many times. No antigen is known for it. Base qualities were left out, and no much larger clone turns up one base away. V and J are trimmed by 1 base and 5 bases, and the gene matches miss 11 bases of the junction. The CDR3 measures 17 amino acids from cysteine to phenylalanine. The entry retains the CDR3 DNA only, 51 bases that are in frame from base 1. The germline V gene gives CDR1 as SQVTM and CDR2 as ANQGSEA. Libraries were made using 5' RACE. TCRdb records NextSeq 500 as the sequencer. The TCR library protocol attached unique molecular identifiers to individual cDNA molecules to correct for sequencing error and PCR bias. Both TCR alpha and beta chains were sequenced, and tight co-correlation was observed between alpha and beta sequence abundances in each sample. In the original analysis: Decombinator V4 was used to annotate the V gene, J gene and CDR3 of the TCR sequences. TCRs were defined as expanded if a significant change between any two time points was detected under a Poisson model with p below 0.0001. TCR abundances were normalised to the total number of TCRs sequenced per sample and expressed as counts per million. MAIT TCRs were defined by TRAV1-2 paired with TRAJ12, TRAJ20 or TRAJ33, and iNKT TCRs by TRAV10 paired with TRAJ18. A search of VDJdb, accessed on 1 November 2021, was run for TCRs annotated to CMV, EBV and SARS-CoV-2, with TCRs annotated for multiple antigens excluded. The public reads were quality trimmed at Q25 with fastp and then assembled into clones with MiXCR by TCRdb, keeping productive beta chains. Each CDR3 protein appears once, grouped with its most common genes and DNA. TCRdb's processing, not the authors', yielded these V and J calls. A total of more than 90,000 distinct CDR3 sequences appear in this sample, 8% to 13% of them only once. Jointly, the top ten make up 5.1% of the sample.

This entry belongs to a study of early T cells in non-severe SARS-CoV-2 infection (dated by TCRdb to about 2021). For the wider study: Because TCR sequencing was done on bulk RNA from unsorted whole blood, the alpha and beta chains could not be paired. On the study overall, not on this receptor specifically: VDJdb matching was skewed toward anti-spike CD8 responses and likely underestimated virus-specific expansions, missing private and CD4 specificities.

Set within a cohort of healthcare workers in London, UK, this nested case-control study involved weekly PCR testing of nasopharyngeal swabs along with blood sampling. Healthcare workers were recruited between 23 and 31 March 2020, during the week of the UK lockdown, and were followed weekly for up to about 15 weeks. The sample was whole blood. Here the chain combines TRBV29-1 and TRBJ2-5; 12 junctional bases match TRBD2. The clonotype was recovered from an adult who was a healthcare worker with PCR-confirmed SARS-CoV-2 infection or an uninfected control (not recorded which). The CDR3 region has the sequence CSVEGGLAGSLMETQYF. The sequence in DNA is TGCAGCGTTGAAGGTGGACTAGCGGGATCACTGATGGAGACCCAGTACTTC.